This T cell receptor beta chain comes out of a study of T cell changes during pregnancy in multiple sclerosis. Repertoires were generated with immunoSEQ multiplex PCR, while TCRdb's copy carries only in-frame clones and drops some. The repertoire includes tens of thousands of clones, around 93% of them detected once, and over 0.8% sits in the top ten. This CDR3 has 15 amino acids. V gave up 5 bases and J gave up 1 base, with 14 bases separating them. Germline CDR1 MNHNY, CDR2 SVGAGI (reference sequence). This sample comprised peripheral blood, obtained in the first trimester of pregnancy. This TCR came from a female donor with multiple sclerosis, enrolled in a pregnancy study. V is TRBV6-6 and J is TRBJ1-1, with a weak D call TRBD1 (5 bases). In DNA form, the CDR3 reads TGTGCCAGCAGTATCGGGCCTAGGGGGAACACTGAAGCTTTCTTT. Protein sequence: CASSIGPRGNTEAFF.